These T cell receptor beta chains were read from a single sample in a study of cytomegalovirus exposure and HLA in healthy donors. TCRdb keeps only in-frame clones here, not all; method: immunoSEQ multiplex PCR. The table for this sample gives approximately 58,000 clones. Specimen: PBMCs. These receptors were obtained from a woman in her fifties or sixties in good health and CMV-seropositive. Each CDR3 is given with its conserved first and last residue. D genes are given only for firm matches.

D | length | J | V | DNA | CDR3
NA | 14 | TRBJ2-7 | TRBV5-5 | TGTGCCAGCAGCTACCAAACAGGGATCTCCGAGCAGTACTTC | CASSYQTGISEQYF
TRBD1 | 16 | TRBJ1-1 | TRBV19 | TGTGCCAGTAGTATTTATAGGACAGGGGCAAAGGATGAAGCTTTCTTT | CASSIYRTGAKDEAFF
TRBD2 | 15 | TRBJ2-1 | TRBV19 | TGTGCCAGTAGCCCTGGCGGGAGCTCCTACAATGAGCAGTTCTTC | CASSPGGSSYNEQFF
NA | 15 | TRBJ2-7 | TRBV18 | TGTGCCAGCTCACCACCTAATGGGCAGAGCTACGGGCAGTACTTC | CASSPPNGQSYGQYF
TRBD1 | 15 | TRBJ1-2 | TRBV27 | TGTGCCAGCAGTCCGGCAGGACAGGGGATGTATGGCTACACCTTC | CASSPAGQGMYGYTF
TRBD1 | 13 | TRBJ2-7 | TRBV18 | TGTGCCAGCAATTCAGGGACAGGGCTTGAGCAGTACTTC | CASNSGTGLEQYF
NA | 12 | TRBJ1-1 | TRBV10-3 | TGTGCCATTTCAGGGGCGGGCACTGAAGCTTTCTTT | CAISGAGTEAFF
NA | 14 | TRBJ2-7 | TRBV6-5 | TGTGCCAGCAGAGGTCCTAGCGACTCCTACGAGCAGTACTTC | CASRGPSDSYEQYF
NA | 13 | TRBJ2-5 | TRBV5-4 | TGTGCCAGCAGCCTCCTCCCAGTAGAGACCCAGTACTTC | CASSLLPVETQYF
TRBD1 | 13 | TRBJ1-2 | TRBV7-9 | TGTGCCAGCAGCTTTGGACAGGTCTATGGCTACACCTTC | CASSFGQVYGYTF
NA | 15 | TRBJ2-2 | TRBV5-1 | TGCGCCAGCAGCTTCGGGTCTTACGCGGCCGGGGAGCTGTTTTTT | CASSFGSYAAGELFF
TRBD2 | 16 | TRBJ2-7 | TRBV5-1 | TGCGCCAGCAGCCAGGACCCCGGGACTAGCGGGAGAATTCGTTACTTC | CASSQDPGTSGRIRYF
NA | 16 | TRBJ2-6 | TRBV7-3 | TGTGCCAGCAGCACCAGGGGCAACTCTGGGGCCAACGTCCTGACTTTC | CASSTRGNSGANVLTF
NA | 13 | TRBJ2-1 | TRBV7-9 | TGTGCCAGCAGCACCCGGGAGTACAATGAGCAGTTCTTC | CASSTREYNEQFF
NA | 14 | TRBJ2-1 | TRBV6-1 | TGTGCCAGCAGAGAAAGGGCCAAAAGGGGGGAGCAGTTCTTC | CASRERAKRGEQFF
TRBD1 | 14 | TRBJ2-7 | TRBV29-1 | TGCAGCGTTGAAACCGGGACAGGGGGTGACGAGCAGTACTTC | CSVETGTGGDEQYF
NA | 14 | TRBJ1-5 | TRBV15 | TGTGCCACCAGCAGAGACAGGGTCAATCAGCCCCAGCATTTT | CATSRDRVNQPQHF
NA | 15 | TRBJ1-6 | TRBV18 | TGTGCCAGCTCACCATCCAACAGGCCTAATTCACCCCTCCACTTT | CASSPSNRPNSPLHF
TRBD2 | 14 | TRBJ2-3 | TRBV10-1 | TGCGCCAGCAGTCACGGGAGGGCCGCAGATACGCAGTATTTT | CASSHGRAADTQYF
TRBD1 | 17 | TRBJ1-5 | TRBV19 | TGTGCCAGTAGTGTCATCGGGACAGGGTTCTACAATCAGCCCCAGCATTTT | CASSVIGTGFYNQPQHF